This T cell receptor (beta chain) emerged from a study of T cell responses to AZD1222 COVID-19 vaccine. Points from the study as a whole: Clonal diversity was possibly underestimated; the donors were predominantly white British and more often female. Baseline seropositivity characterized only a handful of AZD1222 recipients.

With regard to this clone: Its antigen is still unknown.

Assay: immunoSEQ multiplex PCR; the TCRdb copy retains only in-frame clones and omits some. The table shows 60,000 to 85,000 clones, with more than 60% occurring only once. Germline-derived CDR1 and CDR2 are SGHRS and YFSETQ. The CDR3 spans 15 residues. With V trimmed by 4 bases and J by 3 bases, 10 bases remained unmatched. The chain recombines TRBV5-1 with TRBJ2-7, with 7 bases matching TRBD1. The input for sequencing was peripheral blood, taken 28 days after the second dose of the MenACWY control vaccine. The origin of this receptor is an adult who received the MenACWY meningococcal vaccine as a control. This CDR3 reads CASSNTGDGIYEQYF. CDR3 bases: TGCGCCAGCAGCAACACAGGGGATGGCATCTACGAGCAGTACTTC.